This TCR beta chain was identified during a study of T cells in Graves' hyperthyroidism and ophthalmopathy. A lack of ophthalmopathy progression within 18 months defined stable Graves' hyperthyroidism. Turning to this clonotype: Its antigen remains unknown.

The V gene's germline CDR1 is SQVTM and CDR2 ANQGSEA. The V segment lost 6 bases and the J segment 1 base; nucleotides outside the gene matches: 8. This CDR3 spans 14 amino acids. Overall study findings and caveats: Most thyroid clonotypes expanded above 0.001 were also detected in blood.

RNA transcripts were the template for amplifying TCR beta CDR3 regions. First-round RT-PCR targeting the TCR CDR3 was performed with the HTBI primer set. TCRdb recomputed calls from the multiplex PCR reads with MiXCR, one row per CDR3 protein. The table records about 560,000 distinct CDR3 sequences, approximately 15% of them present only once. The chain carries TRBV29-1 and TRBJ2-7; 8 nucleotides line up with TRBD2. This clonotype was obtained from a woman aged 18 to 35 with Graves' hyperthyroidism. Sequenced input: blood. CDR3 amino acids: CSVLKSGSSYEQYF. As DNA, the CDR3 is TGCAGCGTATTAAAAAGCGGGAGTTCCTACGAGCAGTACTTC.